This T cell receptor beta chain emerged from a study of CD8+ T cells in alopecia areata. The sample's treatment: oral pan-JAK inhibitor, 5-10 mg twice daily. With regard to this clone: As yet, its antigen is unknown.

Extracted from the samples, RNA was reverse transcribed into cDNA to serve as the sequencing template. Generated by immunoSEQ multiplex PCR, the TCRdb table keeps only in-frame clones and is missing some. This sample has 270,000 or so clones, with 55% to 70% found just once. General observations from the study: A great number of expanded lesional clones endured in scalp and blood during tofacitinib. In scalp, tofacitinib significantly decreased clonality and expanded CD8+ clones among the top 100. Affected lesional scalp, above all in alopecia totalis/universalis, was more clonal than normal scalp.

CDR1 is SNHLY and CDR2 is FYNNEI in the germline V gene. The CDR3 covers 14 residues. J lost 7 bases, V lost 1 base, and 3 bases had no gene match. The TCR originated in a human donor with alopecia areata. The chain recombines TRBV2 with TRBJ1-5, with 8 bases identical to TRBD1. The specimen was CD4+ T cells sorted from blood, collected at week 24, from a patient treated with tofacitinib. As DNA, the CDR3 is TGTGCCAGCAGTGAAGTACAGGGGGGCCAGCCCCAGCATTTT. Translating it yields CASSEVQGGQPQHF.